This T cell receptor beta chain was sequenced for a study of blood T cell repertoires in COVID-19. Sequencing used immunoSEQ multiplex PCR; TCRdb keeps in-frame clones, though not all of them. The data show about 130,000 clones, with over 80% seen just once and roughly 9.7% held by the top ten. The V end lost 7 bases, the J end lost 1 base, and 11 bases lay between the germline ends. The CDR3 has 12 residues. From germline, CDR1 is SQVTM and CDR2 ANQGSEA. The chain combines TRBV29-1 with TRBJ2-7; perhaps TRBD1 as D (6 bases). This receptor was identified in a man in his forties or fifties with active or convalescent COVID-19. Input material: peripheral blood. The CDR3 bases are TGCAGCGCAGGTGGACAGTCCTACGAGCAGTACTTC. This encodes CSAGGQSYEQYF.